Below, 31 T cell receptor beta chains from the same sample are listed, as sequenced in a study of regulatory T cells in long-lasting Graves disease. Construction of TCR beta libraries relied on iRepertoire HTBI primers and on Arm-PCR targeting CDR3 regions. In TCRdb, the multiplex PCR reads were re-called with MiXCR into one record per CDR3 protein. Of 350,000 to 450,000 distinct CDR3 sequences listed, 15% are singletons. Time point denoted: newly diagnosed GD, antithyroid drugs for less than 3 months. The TCR library was prepared using RNA isolated from PBMCs. This sample was also put to use in a study of T cells in Graves' hyperthyroidism and ophthalmopathy.

The sequencing used peripheral blood mononuclear cells (PBMCs), collected at new diagnosis, from a patient treated with antithyroid drugs. The receptors here all came from a woman in her 30s with Graves disease.

Many counts were recorded for this clonotype. The CDR3, as DNA: TGCAGTGCTGGTCAGGCGACAGGGGGCCTCACCATAAACAATGAGCAGTTCTTC. Protein sequence: CSAGQATGGLTINNEQFF. V usage is TRBV20-1 and J usage is TRBJ2-1, with 10 bases aligning to TRBD1. Germline V gene data show CDR1 as DFQATT and CDR2 as SNEGSKA (reference sequence). V shed 5 bases and J 5 bases; nucleotides not matched to a gene: 18. The CDR3 covers 18 residues.

This clonotype was counted a few times. CDR3 coding DNA: TGTGCCAGCAGTTTGGACCCAGGGTCCAAGGAGCTGTTTTTT. It is translated as CASSLDPGSKELFF. This chain uses TRBV27 with TRBJ2-2, with D perhaps matching TRBD1 (5 bases). Germline V gene data show CDR1 as MNHEY and CDR2 as SMNVEV (reference sequence). The CDR3 extends over 14 amino acids. Trimming took 3 bases from V and 10 from J, leaving 15 bases between them.

As regards this clonotype: This sequence may be a read error, since a much larger clone differs from it by one base. This rearrangement joins TRBV29-1 to TRBJ2-7; D not certain. This CDR3 comprises 10 residues. The germline V gene encodes CDR1 SQVTM and CDR2 ANQGSEA. V lost 0 bases and J lost 3, with 0 bases in between. CDR3 sequence reads: CSVEDYEQYF. Here the CDR3 DNA reads TGCAGCGTTGAAGACTACGAGCAGTACTTC.

V and J are TRBV7-2 and TRBJ2-7; D is perhaps TRBD2 (6 bases). The length of the CDR3 is 14 residues. CDR1 is SGHTA, CDR2 FQGNSA, per germline. Trimming left V 4 bases short and J 7 bases short, with 17 bases between. CDR3 region: CASSSRLVAWEQYF. The CDR3 DNA follows: TGTGCCAGCAGCTCCAGACTAGTAGCGTGGGAGCAGTACTTC. Combining the CDR3 with reference TRBV7-2 and TRBJ2-7 gives the whole variable domain GAGVSQSPSNKVTEKGKDVELRCDPISGHTALYWYRQSLGQGLEFLIYFQGNSAPDKSGLPSDRFSAERTGGSVSTLTIQRTQQEDSAVYLCASSSRLVAWEQYFGPGTRLTVT.

This clonotype was seen repeatedly, ten times or more. The chain joins TRBV20-1 to TRBJ1-5; D ambiguous. This CDR3 has 12 residues. CDR1 DFQATT and CDR2 SNEGSKA come from the germline V gene (reference sequence). V was cut by 7 bases and J by 4 bases, with 11 bases left in between. CDR3 in amino acids: CSVGRRNQPQHF. CDR3 nucleotides: TGCAGTGTGGGCAGACGAAATCAGCCCCAGCATTTT.

The J gene is TRBJ1-5, the V gene TRBV20-1; tentative D call: TRBD1 (5 bases). CDR3 length equals 15 residues. Deletions cut 1 base from V and 6 bases from J, with 16 bases between. The germline V gene encodes CDR1 DFQATT and CDR2 SNEGSKA (reference sequence). CDR3 nucleotides: TGCAGTGCTAGAGTCAGTGGGGGGTTGAGTCAGCCCCAGCATTTT. It specifies CSARVSGGLSQPQHF.

J is TRBJ2-7 and V is TRBV6-1; 12 nucleotides align to TRBD2. Germline V CDR1 and CDR2: MNHNS, SASEGT. This CDR3 has 16 residues. V lost 6 bases and J lost 3; bases outside the gene matches: 9. The CDR3 bases are TGTGCCAGCAGAACAAGGACTAGCGGGACACACTACGAGCAGTACTTC. Translating gives CASRTRTSGTHYEQYF.

The chain carries TRBV7-9 and TRBJ2-7, with 7 bases identical to TRBD1. Germline loops: CDR1 SEHNR, CDR2 FQNEAQ (reference sequence). V gave up 5 bases and J gave up 0 bases; unmatched junction bases: 10. The CDR3 has 16 amino acids. Written as DNA, the CDR3 is TGTGCCAGCAGCCTCCTGGGACAGACACACTCCTACGAGCAGTACTTC. Translation: CASSLLGQTHSYEQYF. The full variable domain, with the rest looked up from reference TRBV7-9 and TRBJ2-7, is DTGVSQNPRHKITKRGQNVTFRCDPISEHNRLYWYRQTLGQGPEFLTYFQNEAQLEKSRLLSDRFSAERPKGSFSTLEIQRTEQGDSAMYLCASSLLGQTHSYEQYFGPGTRLTVT.

Many counts were recorded for this clonotype. V is TRBV7-6 and J is TRBJ2-7; D not certain. This CDR3 is built from 13 residues. V was trimmed by 1 base and J by 5 bases, leaving 9 bases between them. In germline, CDR1 is SGHVS, CDR2 FNYEAQ. The chain's CDR3 is CASSLGGANEQYF. CDR3 bases: TGTGCCAGCAGCTTAGGTGGAGCAAACGAGCAGTACTTC.

This clonotype was seen at least ten times. DNA of the CDR3: TGCAGTGCTAGAGATCCTAGCGGGGGTCCAGATACGCAGTATTTT. It codes for CSARDPSGGPDTQYF. V is TRBV20-1 and J is TRBJ2-3, with TRBD2 identical over 10 bases. In germline, CDR1 is DFQATT, CDR2 SNEGSKA (reference sequence). There are 15 residues in the CDR3. The junction had 4 bases not matched to a gene; V was cut back by 0 bases and J by 4 bases.

The chain couples TRBV7-9 to TRBJ2-5, with D perhaps assigned TRBD1 or TRBD2 (5 bases each). The DNA matches TRBJ2-7 better at its end, which makes the J call doubtful. This CDR3 comprises 15 residues. Germline V gives CDR1 SEHNR, CDR2 FQNEAQ (reference sequence). DNA of the CDR3: TGTGCCAGCAGAGACTCGGGGTTCCTAGGGGACGAGCAGTACTTC. It is translated as CASRDSGFLGDEQYF.

This chain links TRBV5-1 with TRBJ1-2; D remains unclear. The V gene's germline CDR1 is SGHRS and CDR2 YFSETQ. The CDR3 loop spans 14 amino acids. With 6 bases removed from V and 8 bases from J, the gap between germline ends came to 20 bases. The CDR3 protein is CASTKEEEIGGYTF. DNA of the CDR3: TGCGCCAGCACCAAGGAAGAGGAAATCGGGGGCTACACCTTC.

This clonotype has at least ten counts. This sequence joins TRBV7-3 and TRBJ2-7, with a possible D match to TRBD2 (6 bases). V lost 5 bases, J lost 0 bases, and 11 bases lay in between. Germline assignment: CDR1 SGHTA and CDR2 FQGTGA. The CDR3 totals 14 residues. DNA for the CDR3: TGTGCCAGCAGCCCTACCGGGGGCTCCTACGAGCAGTACTTC. This encodes CASSPTGGSYEQYF.

This clonotype was recorded many times. This chain joins TRBV28 and TRBJ2-7; unclear D gene. The length of the CDR3 is 12 residues. The germline V and J ends were trimmed by 4 bases and 1 base, with 5 bases remaining between them. CDR1 MDHEN and CDR2 SYDVKM come from the germline V gene. In DNA, the CDR3 is TGTGCCAGCAGTTGGGCTTCCTACGAGCAGTACTTC. This gives the protein CASSWASYEQYF.

The J gene is TRBJ2-2, the V gene TRBV12-3 or TRBV12-4, with D unclear. This CDR3 is 12 amino acids long. The ends were cut back, 7 bases at V and 6 bases at J, with 9 bases in the middle. CDR3 nucleotides: TGTGCCAGCACCGGCGCGGCCGGGGAGCTGTTTTTT. Translating gives CASTGAAGELFF.

This clonotype was picked up many times. The chain couples TRBV20-1 to TRBJ2-6, with TRBD1 matching over 7 bases. CDR3 length: 17 residues. V shed 0 bases and J 0 bases; nucleotides not matched to a gene: 5. In germline, CDR1 is DFQATT, CDR2 SNEGSKA (reference sequence). The CDR3 DNA is TGCAGTGCTAGAGACTCAGGGGGACGCTCTGGGGCCAACGTCCTGACTTTC. As protein: CSARDSGGRSGANVLTF.

This clonotype was seen repeatedly, ten times or more. This chain links TRBV20-1 with TRBJ2-3; no clear D. The germline gives CDR1 DFQATT, CDR2 SNEGSKA (reference sequence). This CDR3 has 13 residues. Deletions cut 4 bases from V and 4 bases from J, with 12 bases between. CDR3 sequence: CSATRLDPDTQYF. The CDR3 bases are TGCAGTGCTACCCGGCTAGACCCAGATACGCAGTATTTT.

At least ten counts were recorded for this clonotype. The chain is built from TRBV29-1 and TRBJ2-5; TRBD2 matches 14 bases. Germline V gene lookup returns CDR1 SQVTM and CDR2 ANQGSEA. Unmatched junction bases numbered 4, after V lost 6 bases and J lost 4 bases. This CDR3 has 14 residues. The CDR3 DNA reads as TGCAGCGTGGGACTAGCGGGAGTGACAGAGACCCAGTACTTC. It specifies CSVGLAGVTETQYF.

This clonotype was counted ten times or more. As DNA, the CDR3 is TGTGCCAGCAGCCAAGAAGGTGCCGGGACCACATACGAGCAGTACTTC. This encodes CASSQEGAGTTYEQYF. The chain joins TRBV3-1 to TRBJ2-7; either TRBD1 or TRBD2 may supply D (5 bases each). V gave up 0 bases and J gave up 4 bases, with 16 bases separating them. Per the germline V gene, CDR1 is LGHDT and CDR2 is YNNKEL (reference sequence). The CDR3 has 16 amino acids.

This clonotype was seen at least ten times. The chain links TRBV5-1 to TRBJ2-1; D may be TRBD2 (6 bases). CDR1 SGHRS and CDR2 YFSETQ come from the germline V gene. CDR3 length equals 14 residues. With 2 bases removed from V and 10 bases from J, the gap between germline ends came to 16 bases. This chain's CDR3 is CASSFGTAFREQFF. CDR3 DNA sequence: TGCGCCAGCAGCTTCGGGACTGCCTTTCGGGAGCAGTTCTTC.

The table lists this clonotype with many counts. The V call is TRBV9, the J call TRBJ2-3; TRBD2 matches at 9 bases. Per germline, CDR1 SGDLS and CDR2 YYNGEE. This CDR3 is 15 amino acids long. The V and J ends lost 4 bases and 1 base, in that order; junction bases with no gene match: 4. DNA of the CDR3: TGTGCCAGCAGCTTAAGACTAGCGGGCACAGATACGCAGTATTTT. It is translated as CASSLRLAGTDTQYF.

J is TRBJ2-1 and V is TRBV6-1; the match to TRBD1 covers 7 bases. This CDR3 has 13 residues. Germline CDR1 and CDR2: MNHNS and SASEGT. The V segment lost 7 bases and the J segment 10 bases; nucleotides outside the gene matches: 10. The CDR3 sequence: CASIKQGTYEQFF. In nucleotides, the CDR3 is TGTGCCAGCATCAAACAGGGGACCTACGAGCAGTTCTTC.

The chain carries TRBV19 and TRBJ2-7; weak D call: TRBD1 (6 bases). From germline, CDR1 is LNHDA and CDR2 SQIVND (reference sequence). With 0 bases removed from V and 3 bases from J, the gap between germline ends came to 9 bases. The length of the CDR3 is 14 residues. The CDR3 nucleotides read TGTGCCAGTAGTATAGATGCAGGGGTCTACGAGCAGTACTTC. It codes for CASSIDAGVYEQYF.

This clonotype occurred many times. The rearrangement uses TRBV7-9 and TRBJ2-7; 7 bases align to TRBD2. V shed 5 bases and J 4 bases; nucleotides not matched to a gene: 11. This CDR3 contains 15 residues. CDR1 is SEHNR, CDR2 FQNEAQ, per germline (reference sequence). This CDR3 reads CASSTPGLSPYEQYF. As DNA, the CDR3 is TGTGCCAGCAGCACACCGGGACTAAGTCCTTACGAGCAGTACTTC.

This clonotype was seen repeatedly, ten times or more. CDR3 amino acids: CASSEWRGNTGELFF. Written as DNA, the CDR3 is TGTGCCAGCAGTGAATGGCGGGGGAACACCGGGGAGCTGTTTTTT. The chain is built from TRBV2 and TRBJ2-2; perhaps TRBD2 as D (6 bases). V was shortened by 2 bases and J by 1 base, with 8 bases between the two germline ends. From germline, CDR1 is SNHLY and CDR2 FYNNEI. This CDR3 has 15 residues. The full variable domain, rest sourced from reference TRBV2 and TRBJ2-2, is EPEVTQTPSHQVTQMGQEVILRCVPISNHLYFYWYRQILGQKVEFLVSFYNNEISEKSEIFDDQFSVERPDGSNFTLKIRSTKLEDSAMYFCASSEWRGNTGELFFGEGSRLTVL.

This rearrangement joins TRBV6-1 to TRBJ2-7; D tentatively fits TRBD1 or TRBD2 (5 bases each). The CDR3 loop spans 14 amino acids. V lost 6 bases and J 4 bases, leaving 16 bases between the germline ends. In germline, CDR1 is MNHNS, CDR2 SASEGT. The CDR3: CASRHTGGGYEQYF. The DNA for the CDR3 is TGTGCCAGCAGACATACAGGCGGAGGATACGAGCAGTACTTC.

The rearrangement links TRBV20-1 to TRBJ2-1, with 7 bases lining up with TRBD2. Germline-derived CDR1 and CDR2 are DFQATT and SNEGSKA (reference sequence). V lost 6 bases to trimming and J lost 7 bases; unmatched junction nucleotides: 12. This CDR3 has 14 amino acids. CDR3 coding DNA: TGCAGTGCGAACCCTTGGGGGGGTGCAAATGAGCAGTTCTTC. As protein: CSANPWGGANEQFF.

This clonotype was observed many times. The chain has TRBV5-6 and TRBJ1-2; perhaps TRBD1 as D (5 bases). Germline CDR1 is SGHDT and CDR2 is YYEEEE. The CDR3 length is 15 residues. The V end was cut by 1 base, the J end by 4 bases, with 14 bases between. In DNA form, the CDR3 reads TGTGCCAGCAGCTTGTACCCCCGACAGATCTATGGCTACACCTTC. This codes for CASSLYPRQIYGYTF.

This clonotype was detected many times. The chain joins TRBV18 to TRBJ1-1, with D hard to call. Per the germline V gene, CDR1 is KGHSH and CDR2 is LQKENI. CDR3 size: 13 residues. Trimming took off 3 bases at V and 12 bases at J, with 17 bases between the two ends. CDR3 sequence reads: CASSPSRESGTFF. In DNA, the CDR3 is TGTGCCAGCTCACCTAGCAGAGAAAGCGGGACTTTCTTT.

This clonotype was counted between two and nine times. The rearrangement uses TRBV7-6 and TRBJ2-7; D gene uncertain. The length of the CDR3 is 14 residues. CDR1 and CDR2 (germline): SGHVS, FNYEAQ. Trimming stripped 1 base from V and 5 bases from J, with 12 bases between. CDR3 sequence (DNA): TGTGCCAGCAGCTTAGACAATGGGTCAGACGAGCAGTACTTC. Its translation is CASSLDNGSDEQYF. Full variable domain (rest looked up from reference TRBV7-6 and TRBJ2-7): GAGVSQSPRYKVTKRGQDVALRCDPISGHVSLYWYRQALGQGPEFLTYFNYEAQQDKSGLPNDRFSAERPEGSISTLTIQRTEQRDSAMYRCASSLDNGSDEQYFGPGTRLTVT.

This clonotype was counted a few times. The rearrangement joins TRBV5-1 to TRBJ2-4; 8 nucleotides agree with TRBD2. The junction had 4 bases not matched to a gene; V was cut back by 0 bases and J by 11 bases. This CDR3 region has 13 residues. Germline V gene lookup returns CDR1 SGHRS and CDR2 YFSETQ. Here the CDR3 reads CASSLATSGVQYF. The DNA for the CDR3 is TGCGCCAGCAGCTTGGCCACTAGCGGCGTTCAGTACTTC.